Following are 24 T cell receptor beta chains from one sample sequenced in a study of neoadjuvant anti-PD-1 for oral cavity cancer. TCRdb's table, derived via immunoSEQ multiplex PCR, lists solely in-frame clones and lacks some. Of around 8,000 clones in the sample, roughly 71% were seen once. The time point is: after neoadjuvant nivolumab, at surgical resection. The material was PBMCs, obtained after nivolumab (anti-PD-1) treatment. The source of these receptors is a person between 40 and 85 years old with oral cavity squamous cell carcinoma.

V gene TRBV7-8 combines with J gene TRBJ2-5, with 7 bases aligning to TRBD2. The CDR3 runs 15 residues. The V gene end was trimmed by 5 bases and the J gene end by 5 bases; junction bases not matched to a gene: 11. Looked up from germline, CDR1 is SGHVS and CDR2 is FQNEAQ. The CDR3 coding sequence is TGTGCCAGCAGCCCCGGGACTACCTTTCGGGAGACCCAGTACTTC. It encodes CASSPGTTFRETQYF. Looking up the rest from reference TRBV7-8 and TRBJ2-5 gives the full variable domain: GAGVSQSPRYKVAKRGQDVALRCDPISGHVSLFWYQQALGQGPEFLTYFQNEAQLDKSGLPSDRFFAERPEGSVSTLKIQRTQQEDSAVYLCASSPGTTFRETQYFGPGTRLLVL.

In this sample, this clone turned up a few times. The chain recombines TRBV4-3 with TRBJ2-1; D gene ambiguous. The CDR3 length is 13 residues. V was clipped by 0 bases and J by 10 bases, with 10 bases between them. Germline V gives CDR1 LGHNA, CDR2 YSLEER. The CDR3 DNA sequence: TGCGCCAGCAGCCAAGATCAGGAAGCCGAGCAGTTCTTC. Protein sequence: CASSQDQEAEQFF.

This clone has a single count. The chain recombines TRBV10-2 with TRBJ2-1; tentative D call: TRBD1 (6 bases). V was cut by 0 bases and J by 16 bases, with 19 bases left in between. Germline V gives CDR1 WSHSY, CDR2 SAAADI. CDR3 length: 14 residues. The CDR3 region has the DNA TGCGCCAGCAGTGAGTCACACCAGACAGGATCTCTCTTCTTC. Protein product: CASSESHQTGSLFF.

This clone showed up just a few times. Written as DNA, the CDR3 is TGTGCCACCAGCATGGGACGCGTGACCACTGAAGCTTTCTTT. Translated: CATSMGRVTTEAFF. The chain is built from TRBV15 and TRBJ1-1; the D gene is possibly TRBD1 (5 bases). CDR3 size: 14 residues. V dropped 4 bases and J dropped 4 bases, with 13 bases sitting between them. CDR1 LNHNV and CDR2 YYDKDF come from the germline V gene (reference sequence).

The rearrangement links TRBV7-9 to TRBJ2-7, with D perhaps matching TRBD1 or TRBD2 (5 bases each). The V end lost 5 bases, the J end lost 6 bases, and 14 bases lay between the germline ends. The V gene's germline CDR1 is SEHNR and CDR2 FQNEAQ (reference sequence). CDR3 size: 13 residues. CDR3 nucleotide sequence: TGTGCCAGCAGCCTATACAAGGGGACCGAGCAGTACTTC. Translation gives CASSLYKGTEQYF.

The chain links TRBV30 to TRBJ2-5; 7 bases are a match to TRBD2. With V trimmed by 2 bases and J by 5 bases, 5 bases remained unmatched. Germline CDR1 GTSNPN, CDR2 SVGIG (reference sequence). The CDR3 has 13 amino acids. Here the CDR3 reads CAWSPYSGETQYF. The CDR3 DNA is TGTGCCTGGAGTCCCTATAGCGGGGAGACCCAGTACTTC.

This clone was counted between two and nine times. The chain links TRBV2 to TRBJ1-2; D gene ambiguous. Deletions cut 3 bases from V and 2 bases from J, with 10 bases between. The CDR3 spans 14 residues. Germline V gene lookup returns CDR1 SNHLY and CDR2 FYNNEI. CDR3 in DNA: TGTGCCAGCAGTGAGAACAGAAGCAACTATGGCTACACCTTC. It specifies CASSENRSNYGYTF.

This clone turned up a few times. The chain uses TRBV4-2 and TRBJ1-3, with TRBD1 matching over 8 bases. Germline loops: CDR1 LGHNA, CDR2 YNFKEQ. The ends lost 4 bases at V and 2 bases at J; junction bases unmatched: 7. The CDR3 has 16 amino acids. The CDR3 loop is CASSRRTGGTGNTIYF. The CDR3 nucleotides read TGTGCCAGCAGCCGTCGTACAGGGGGAACTGGAAACACCATATATTTT.

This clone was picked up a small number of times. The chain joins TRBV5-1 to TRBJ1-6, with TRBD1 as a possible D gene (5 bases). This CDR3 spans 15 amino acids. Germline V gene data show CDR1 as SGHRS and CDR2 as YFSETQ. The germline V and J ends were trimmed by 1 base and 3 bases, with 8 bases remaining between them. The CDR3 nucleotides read TGCGCCAGCAGCTTGTTGGACAACTATAATTCACCCCTCCACTTT. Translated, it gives CASSLLDNYNSPLHF. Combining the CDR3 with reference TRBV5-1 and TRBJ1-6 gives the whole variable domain KAGVTQTPRYLIKTRGQQVTLSCSPISGHRSVSWYQQTPGQGLQFLFEYFSETQRNKGNFPGRFSGRQFSNSRSEMNVSTLELGDSALYLCASSLLDNYNSPLHFGNGTRLTVT.

In nucleotides, the CDR3 is TGTGCCAGTAGTATATTCCCGCGGGGTAATGAAAAACTGTTTTTT. It encodes CASSIFPRGNEKLFF. The chain uses TRBV19 and TRBJ1-4, with no clear D. The CDR3 is made up of 15 amino acids. CDR1 LNHDA and CDR2 SQIVND come from the germline V gene (reference sequence). V gave up 2 bases and J gave up 4 bases, with 11 bases separating them.

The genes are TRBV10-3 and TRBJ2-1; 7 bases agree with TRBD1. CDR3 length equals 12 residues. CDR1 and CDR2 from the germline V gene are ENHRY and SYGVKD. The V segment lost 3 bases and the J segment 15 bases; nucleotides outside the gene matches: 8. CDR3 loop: CAISDPAQGSFF. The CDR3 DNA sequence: TGTGCCATCAGTGACCCAGCACAGGGGTCGTTCTTC.

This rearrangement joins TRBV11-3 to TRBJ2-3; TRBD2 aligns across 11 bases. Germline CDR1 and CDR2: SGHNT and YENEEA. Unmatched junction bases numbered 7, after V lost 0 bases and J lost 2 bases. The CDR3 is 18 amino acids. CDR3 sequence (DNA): TGTGCCAGCAGCTTAGATTCCCCTAGCGGGGGGTCCACAGATACGCAGTATTTT. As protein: CASSLDSPSGGSTDTQYF.

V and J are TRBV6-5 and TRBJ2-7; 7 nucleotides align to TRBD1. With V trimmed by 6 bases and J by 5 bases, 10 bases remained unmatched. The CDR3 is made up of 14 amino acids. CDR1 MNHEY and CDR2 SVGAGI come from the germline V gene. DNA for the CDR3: TGTGCCAGCAGCTGGACAGGTGCTGGGAACGAGCAGTACTTC. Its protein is CASSWTGAGNEQYF.

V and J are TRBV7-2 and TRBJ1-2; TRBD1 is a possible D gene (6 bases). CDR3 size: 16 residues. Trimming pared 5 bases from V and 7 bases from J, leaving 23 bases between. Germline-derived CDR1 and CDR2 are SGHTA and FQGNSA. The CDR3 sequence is CASSPPVGGGHLGYTF. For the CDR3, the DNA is TGTGCCAGCAGCCCCCCCGTCGGGGGCGGCCATCTTGGCTACACCTTC.

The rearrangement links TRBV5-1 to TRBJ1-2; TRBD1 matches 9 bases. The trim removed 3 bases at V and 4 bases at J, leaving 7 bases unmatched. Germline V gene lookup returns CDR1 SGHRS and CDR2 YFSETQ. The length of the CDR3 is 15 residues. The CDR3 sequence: CASSYSGTGIYGYTF. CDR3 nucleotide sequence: TGCGCCAGCAGCTACTCAGGGACAGGGATCTATGGCTACACCTTC.

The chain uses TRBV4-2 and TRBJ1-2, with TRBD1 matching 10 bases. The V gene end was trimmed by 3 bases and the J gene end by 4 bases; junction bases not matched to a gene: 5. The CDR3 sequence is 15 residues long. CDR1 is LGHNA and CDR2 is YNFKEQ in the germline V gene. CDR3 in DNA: TGTGCCAGCAGCCACCCGACAGGGGGCGGCTATGGCTACACCTTC. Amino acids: CASSHPTGGGYGYTF.

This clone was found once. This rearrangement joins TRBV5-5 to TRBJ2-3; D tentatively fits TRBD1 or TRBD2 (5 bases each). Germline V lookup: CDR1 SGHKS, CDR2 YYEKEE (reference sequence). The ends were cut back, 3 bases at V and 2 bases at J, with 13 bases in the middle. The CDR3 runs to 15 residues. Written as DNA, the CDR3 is TGTGCCAGCAGCTCTCCCCGGGACCACACAGATACGCAGTATTTT. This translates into CASSSPRDHTDTQYF.

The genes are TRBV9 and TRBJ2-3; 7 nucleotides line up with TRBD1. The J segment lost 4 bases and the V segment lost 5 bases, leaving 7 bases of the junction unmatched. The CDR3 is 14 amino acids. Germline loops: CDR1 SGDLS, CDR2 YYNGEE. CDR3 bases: TGTGCCAGCAGAGACAGGGCATTACCAGATACGCAGTATTTT. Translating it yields CASRDRALPDTQYF.

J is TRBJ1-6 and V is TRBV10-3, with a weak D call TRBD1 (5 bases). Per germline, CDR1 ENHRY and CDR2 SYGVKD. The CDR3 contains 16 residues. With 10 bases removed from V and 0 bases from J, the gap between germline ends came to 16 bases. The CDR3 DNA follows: TGTGCCACTTTAGATCCAGGGAGCTCCTATAATTCACCCCTCCACTTT. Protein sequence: CATLDPGSSYNSPLHF.

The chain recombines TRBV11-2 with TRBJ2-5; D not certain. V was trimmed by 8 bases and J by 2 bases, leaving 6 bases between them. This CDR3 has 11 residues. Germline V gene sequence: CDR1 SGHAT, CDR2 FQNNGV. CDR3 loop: CASLDQETQYF. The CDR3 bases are TGTGCCAGCCTAGATCAAGAGACCCAGTACTTC.

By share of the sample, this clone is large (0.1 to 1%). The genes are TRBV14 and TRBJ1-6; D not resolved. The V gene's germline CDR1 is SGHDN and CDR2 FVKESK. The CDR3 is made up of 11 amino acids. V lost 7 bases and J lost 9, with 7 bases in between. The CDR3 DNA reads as TGTGCCAGCAACCGGAGTTCACCCCTCCACTTT. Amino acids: CASNRSSPLHF.

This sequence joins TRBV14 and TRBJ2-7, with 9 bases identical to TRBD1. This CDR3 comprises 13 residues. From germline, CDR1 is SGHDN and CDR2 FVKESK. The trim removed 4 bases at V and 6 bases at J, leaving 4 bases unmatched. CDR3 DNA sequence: TGTGCCAGCAGCCCGCGACAGGGGGGCGAGCAGTACTTC. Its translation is CASSPRQGGEQYF.

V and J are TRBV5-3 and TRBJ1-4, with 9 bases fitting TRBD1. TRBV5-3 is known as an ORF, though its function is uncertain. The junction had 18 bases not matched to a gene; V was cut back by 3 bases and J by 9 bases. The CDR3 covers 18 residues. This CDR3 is CARSWTTPTGGVGKKLFF. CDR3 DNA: TGTGCCAGAAGCTGGACAACACCTACAGGGGGCGTCGGGAAAAAACTGTTTTTT.

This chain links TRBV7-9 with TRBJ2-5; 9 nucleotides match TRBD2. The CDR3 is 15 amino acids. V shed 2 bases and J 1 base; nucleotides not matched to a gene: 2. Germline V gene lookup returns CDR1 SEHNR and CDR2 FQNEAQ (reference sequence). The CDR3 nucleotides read TGTGCCAGCAGCTTAAGGCGGGGGGGCCAAGAGACCCAGTACTTC. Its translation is CASSLRRGGQETQYF.